This T cell receptor (beta chain) derives from a study of beta chain features in type 1 diabetes. Study information: Across the samples, over 85 million sorted cells were examined in total. Study-wide points: Among patients, naive, central memory and Treg TCRB repertoires appeared more similar than among healthy donors.

Reverse transcription of all isolated RNA meant that expressed TCRB transcripts were sequenced. Profiled with immunoSEQ multiplex PCR; TCRdb holds only in-frame clones, not every one. Of around 160,000 clones in the sample, roughly 48% were seen once. Sorting based on CD45RO/CCR7/CD25/CD127/CD95/CD27 separated CD4+ naive, central memory, regulatory and stem cell-like memory cells. Germline-derived CDR1 and CDR2 are ENHRY and SYGVKD. The V segment lost 4 bases and the J segment 1 base; nucleotides outside the gene matches: 0. The CDR3 spans 13 residues. Remarks on this clone: Its antigen is not known.

The rearrangement links TRBV10-3 to TRBJ1-1; TRBD1 aligns across 7 bases. This TCR was sampled from a man younger than 30 in good health. Sequences were obtained from Tregs from blood. The CDR3 coding sequence is TGTGCCATCAGTGGACAGGGGAACACTGAAGCTTTCTTT. As protein: CAISGQGNTEAFF.